The 15 T cell receptor beta chains presented below share a single source sample, sequenced in a study of blood T cell repertoires in COVID-19. Only in-frame clones appear in the TCRdb table, and some are missing; sequencing was by immunoSEQ multiplex PCR. The profile shows approximately 150,000 clones, over 65% of them singletons. The material sequenced was peripheral blood. Receptor source: a human donor in a cohort sampled during active COVID-19.

V usage is TRBV10-2 and J usage is TRBJ1-2; possible D gene TRBD1, 6 bases. Germline CDR1 WSHSY, CDR2 SAAADI. The CDR3 runs to 13 residues. V gave up 3 bases and J gave up 4 bases, with 9 bases separating them. CDR3 sequence reads: CASSEGQSYGYTF. CDR3 nucleotides: TGCGCCAGCAGTGAAGGACAGTCCTATGGCTACACCTTC.

V is TRBV29-1 and J is TRBJ1-2; 8 nucleotides agree with TRBD1. This CDR3 spans 15 amino acids. Germline values: CDR1 SQVTM, CDR2 ANQGSEA. V shed 1 base and J 0 bases; nucleotides not matched to a gene: 4. The DNA for the CDR3 is TGCAGCGTTGAAGTAGGACAGGGAACTAACTATGGCTACACCTTC. Encoded protein: CSVEVGQGTNYGYTF.

The J gene is TRBJ1-1, the V gene TRBV5-1, with 12 bases identical to TRBD1. The germline V gene encodes CDR1 SGHRS and CDR2 YFSETQ. V lost 0 bases to trimming and J lost 5 bases; unmatched junction nucleotides: 11. The CDR3 runs 18 residues. The CDR3 here is CASSLATGTGGLGTEAFF. The CDR3 bases are TGCGCCAGCAGCTTGGCTACCGGGACAGGGGGCCTGGGGACTGAAGCTTTCTTT.

The rearrangement uses TRBV29-1 and TRBJ1-1, with D uncertain. The CDR3 is 14 residues long. The germline V gene has CDR1 SQVTM and CDR2 ANQGSEA. V was cut by 4 bases and J by 4 bases, with 16 bases left in between. The CDR3 DNA reads as TGCAGCGTTGCCCGGAGGATCGCGAGCACTGAAGCTTTCTTT. Protein product: CSVARRIASTEAFF.

V gene TRBV2 combines with J gene TRBJ2-3; TRBD2 aligns across 8 bases. CDR1 and CDR2 (germline): SNHLY, FYNNEI. V was pared by 0 bases and J by 4 bases, with 6 bases of the junction left unmatched. The CDR3 is 16 amino acids. The CDR3 nucleotides read TGTGCCAGCAGTGAAGCTGGCGGGGGGCGGGCAGATACGCAGTATTTT. Its translation is CASSEAGGGRADTQYF.

The chain links TRBV3-1 (or the pseudogene TRBV3-2) to TRBJ2-5, with 7 positions matching TRBD2. CDR1 is LGHDT and CDR2 is YNNKEL in the germline V gene (reference sequence). This CDR3 comprises 15 residues. The junction had 6 bases not matched to a gene; V was cut back by 0 bases and J by 5 bases. The CDR3 spells CASSQDPGLVETQYF. The DNA of the CDR3 is TGTGCCAGCAGCCAAGATCCTGGACTAGTTGAGACCCAGTACTTC.

This chain connects TRBV5-1 to TRBJ2-3; 16 positions match TRBD2. The CDR3 runs 17 residues. With V trimmed by 3 bases and J by 6 bases, 7 bases remained unmatched. Germline V gene data show CDR1 as SGHRS and CDR2 as YFSETQ. Written as DNA, the CDR3 is TGCGCCAGCAGCTCGGGACTAGCGGGGGGGGCCCGGGATACGCAGTATTTT. It translates to CASSSGLAGGARDTQYF. The full variable domain, completed using reference TRBV5-1 and TRBJ2-3, is KAGVTQTPRYLIKTRGQQVTLSCSPISGHRSVSWYQQTPGQGLQFLFEYFSETQRNKGNFPGRFSGRQFSNSRSEMNVSTLELGDSALYLCASSSGLAGGARDTQYFGPGTRLTVL.

The V call is TRBV5-4, the J call TRBJ2-7, with 8 bases identical to TRBD2. This CDR3 is 14 amino acids long. Germline V gene lookup returns CDR1 SGHNT and CDR2 YYREEE (reference sequence). This CDR3 reads CASTTWGSGMSLNV. DNA for the CDR3: TGTGCCAGCACCACATGGGGTAGCGGGATGAGCTTGAACGTC.

This chain links TRBV7-9 with TRBJ2-7, with D perhaps TRBD1 (6 bases). V lost 1 base and J 5 bases, leaving 9 bases between the germline ends. This CDR3 contains 13 residues. Germline CDR1 and CDR2: SEHNR and FQNEAQ (reference sequence). The CDR3 DNA follows: TGTGCCAGCAGCTTAGGGACAGATCACGAGCAGTACTTC. It is translated as CASSLGTDHEQYF. The whole variable domain, remainder taken from reference TRBV7-9 and TRBJ2-7, is DTGVSQNPRHKITKRGQNVTFRCDPISEHNRLYWYRQTLGQGPEFLTYFQNEAQLEKSRLLSDRFSAERPKGSFSTLEIQRTEQGDSAMYLCASSLGTDHEQYFGPGTRLTVT.

V usage is TRBV3-1 (or the pseudogene TRBV3-2) and J usage is TRBJ2-7; possibly TRBD1 for D (5 bases). The CDR3 loop spans 16 amino acids. The ends were cut back, 4 bases at V and 7 bases at J, with 23 bases in the middle. Germline CDR1 reads LGHDT; CDR2 reads YNNKEL (reference sequence). This CDR3 reads CASSPSVQEPFGEQYF. In DNA, the CDR3 is TGTGCCAGCAGCCCCTCGGTACAGGAGCCCTTCGGGGAGCAGTACTTC.

This sequence joins TRBV12-3 or TRBV12-4 and TRBJ1-1, with D possibly being TRBD1 (5 bases). Trimming left V 5 bases short and J 1 base short, with 8 bases between. The CDR3 is made up of 13 amino acids. CDR3 sequence reads: CASSLQGNTEAFF. In DNA form, the CDR3 reads TGTGCCAGCAGTCTCCAGGGGAACACTGAAGCTTTCTTT.

This chain connects TRBV28 to TRBJ1-5; 7 bases are a match to TRBD1. Looked up from germline, CDR1 is MDHEN and CDR2 is SYDVKM. Unmatched junction bases numbered 3, after V lost 6 bases and J lost 4 bases. The CDR3 loop spans 13 amino acids. The DNA of the CDR3 is TGTGCCAGCAGCGACAGGGTGAATCAGCCCCAGCATTTT. Its protein product is CASSDRVNQPQHF.

The chain joins TRBV5-4 to TRBJ2-3; TRBD2 might be the D (5 bases). Germline V gives CDR1 SGHNT, CDR2 YYREEE (reference sequence). The CDR3 has 15 amino acids. V lost 0 bases and J lost 5, with 13 bases in between. The CDR3 loop reads CASSLEGRRIDTQYF. CDR3 in DNA: TGTGCCAGCAGCTTGGAAGGCCGGAGGATAGATACGCAGTATTTT.

The genes are TRBV18 and TRBJ2-7; D might be TRBD2 (6 bases). The CDR3 is 17 amino acids. The germline gives CDR1 KGHSH, CDR2 LQKENI. The V end was cut by 2 bases, the J end by 0 bases, with 17 bases between. The CDR3 loop is CASSPSQGGVSSYEQYF. The CDR3 region has the DNA TGTGCCAGCTCACCATCGCAGGGCGGGGTCAGCTCCTACGAGCAGTACTTC.

The J gene is TRBJ2-1, the V gene TRBV3-1 (or the pseudogene TRBV3-2), with 14 bases identical to TRBD2. V shed 1 base, J shed 9 bases, and the junction held 11 bases outside the gene matches. CDR3 size: 18 residues. Germline assignment: CDR1 LGHDT and CDR2 YNNKEL (reference sequence). The CDR3, as DNA: TGTGCCAGCAGCCAAGGCATATGGGGACTAGCGGGAGCCGTTGAGCAGTTCTTC. Its protein is CASSQGIWGLAGAVEQFF.